This T cell receptor (beta chain) was recorded in a study of shared clonotypes between healthy human individuals (dated by TCRdb to 2020 to 2022). Notes on the research overall: Two women and three men aged 18 to 49 years were included in the cohort. Per donor, three plates each were used for CD4 naive and CD4 memory, two for CD8 naive, and one for CD8 memory. To estimate repertoire size and how much clonotypes are shared between individuals, the study performed deep sequencing of blood TCR repertoires from a handful of healthy adults. Libraries were prepared and TCR repertoires were sequenced by different laboratories using diverse techniques, in order to increase sequencing depth and limit assay-specific biases. Each donor's leukapheresis produced roughly between roughly 0.85 and 10 billion PBMCs.

TCR CDR3 regions were amplified from genomic DNA by multiplex PCR using the deep immunoSEQ assay. Genomic DNA extracted from each cell subset was distributed evenly over all wells of several immunoSEQ 96-well plates, and each plate served as one replicate. Each replicate PCR for sorted subsets received about 0.2 ug genomic DNA, equal to 30,000 or so T cell genomes. Purified libraries were measured with a Qubit 3.0 fluorometer, size-checked on a Bioanalyzer 2100, and measured again with the KAPA Library Quantification kit. Every immunoSEQ 96-well plate was sequenced on a dedicated single-read 150-cycle Illumina NextSeq 550 flow cell. As for the authors' bioinformatics: Because only junctional sequences without quality scores were contained in the immunoSEQ output, filtering matching that applied to full-length reads could not be performed. Sequences were annotated with PyIR, a Python wrapper for IgBLAST v1.9, using IMGT germline references to assign V/J genes and CDR3. Reads with weak V/J assignments (E-value above 1e-6), missing CDR3, stop codons, out-of-frame junctions, or ambiguous translated residues were removed. V3J clonotypes were defined by identical inferred V gene, J gene, and CDR3 amino acid sequence. Percentage overlap between repertoires was computed as shared unique clonotypes divided by the size of the smaller repertoire. Three approaches were used to assess repertoire richness: RTK rarefaction, the Chao1 estimator, and Recon v2.1 estimates of unobserved clonotypes. OLGA was used to compute generation probabilities for all TCRbeta clonotypes that the gDNA method yielded from a few donors. In its TCRdb copy, this immuneACCESS table keeps in-frame sequences only and misses some clones. Where compared with another copy, unresolved V genes explain less than half of these, and the others have no known cause. Clone size and the V and J calls come from that table; the DNA yielded D and trimming. Across this sample there are roughly 2.2 million clones, with approximately 93% seen only once. Under 0.45% of the sample lies in the top ten.

Trimming takes 2 bases off V and 8 bases off J; junction bases not matched to a gene: 5. As encoded in the germline V gene, CDR1 is MDHEN while CDR2 is SYDVKM. CDR3 length: 14 amino acids, cysteine to phenylalanine. The retained sequence is limited to the CDR3, 42 bases, with the frame set at the first base. About this clone itself: Its binding antigen is unknown. No per-base quality is available; no much larger clone lies one base away.

Results and caveats for the whole study, not just this receptor: Rarefaction of sorted-subset datasets indicated incomplete sequencing despite the large sequencing depth. Pairwise subsampling indicated that sequencing depth was expected to affect the degree of clonotype sharing among donors. Estimated clonotype richness was generally larger for naive than for memory subsets. Sampling was limited to blood, and TCR repertoires in tissue likely differ from TCR repertoires in blood. When several donors were compared, the shared fraction of clonotypes was roughly 5% for naive CD4, roughly 3.3% for naive CD8, more than 2% for memory CD4, and 0.3% to 0.5% for memory CD8. Clonotypes shared by all four sorted-subset donors showed higher generation probabilities than non-shared clonotypes. Because the study included only a small number of donors, the genetic and exposure-history diversity represented was limited.

Donors were healthy HIV-negative adults with no recently reported acute infections or vaccinations. All donors were Caucasian adults living in Nashville, Tennessee, USA. CD4+ T cells were enriched by magnetic negative selection; naive cells were then positively selected on CD45RA, and the negative fraction formed the memory subset. After blood collection by leukapheresis, PBMCs were isolated using Ficoll-Histopaque density gradient centrifugation and then cryopreserved in the vapor phase of liquid nitrogen. Purity and quantity of every magnetically sorted T cell population were checked by analytical flow cytometry. Genomic DNA was isolated from each sorted fraction and quantified by UV absorbance on a Nanodrop 2000c.

This receptor chain uses TRBV28 and TRBJ1-5, with TRBD1 matching 8 junction bases. Sequenced sample: naive CD4+ T cells from PBMCs. The label giving this sample's cell subset or site can be read as: CD45RA+ positively selected. The receptor was isolated from a man aged 18 to 29 in good health. Some clones in this sample may be carry-over from other donors' samples. In nucleotides, the sequence is TGTGCCAGCAGTTTAGAGCAGGGGGCGAAGCCCCAGCATTTT. This is translated as CASSLEQGAKPQHF. The variable domain in full, with residues beyond the CDR3 obtained from the reference TRBV28 and TRBJ1-5 genes, is DVKVTQSSRYLVKRTGEKVFLECVQDMDHENMFWYRQDPGLGLRLIYFSYDVKMKEKGDIPEGYSVSREKKERFSLILESASTNQTSMYLCASSLEQGAKPQHFGDGTRLSIL.